What follows describes a single T cell receptor beta chain. These data originate in a study of T cell changes during pregnancy in multiple sclerosis. Produced via immunoSEQ multiplex PCR; TCRdb's table is partial and in-frame only. This table holds tens of thousands of clones, about 93% found once. V lost 5 bases and J 4 bases, leaving 16 bases between the germline ends. The CDR3 length is 15 residues. Per germline, CDR1 MGHDK and CDR2 SYGVNS. The source is a female donor with multiple sclerosis, enrolled in a pregnancy study. The sample in question was peripheral blood, obtained in the third trimester of pregnancy. V and J are TRBV25-1 and TRBJ2-3; D may be TRBD2 (5 bases). The CDR3 DNA reads as TGTGCCAGCAGTCCGACTAACCGTCACCCAGATACGCAGTATTTT. The encoded protein is CASSPTNRHPDTQYF.